The entry below describes one T cell receptor (beta chain). Its antigen is undetermined. Germline and junction disagree at one end, which may indicate a read error. This CDR3 region has 15 residues. The germline CDR1 and CDR2 sequences are MNHEY and SMNVEV (reference sequence). The sample comes from a study of blood T cells in healthy people across ages. Points from the study as a whole: TCR beta diversity tracked closely with naive T cell percentage. More naive CD4+ cells and higher diversity marked long-lived donors relative to aged donors.

The donors, aged roughly 6 to 95, were healthy Caucasians from Russia. The second PCR ran roughly 6 to 11 cycles with a sample-barcoded 5' primer and J-beta primers. Any given sample supplied a minimum of 3 million CDR3-containing paired-end reads. Using its own MiXCR run on the 5' RACE reads, TCRdb lists one record per CDR3 protein. Of under 2 million distinct CDR3 sequences detected, about 35% appear once; the ten largest clones hold 11%. Material: blood. The rearrangement uses TRBV27 and TRBJ1-4; D unclear. This clonotype was obtained from a young woman in good health. The CDR3 DNA sequence: TGTGCCAGCAGTTTAGTGGGCGGAATTAATGGAAAACTGTTTTTT. The encoded protein is CASSLVGGINGKLFF.